This TCR beta chain was sequenced during a study of graft-versus-host responses after intestinal transplantation. The trim removed 0 bases at V and 9 bases at J, leaving 1 base unmatched. The CDR3 is 13 residues long. CDR1 is GTSNPN, CDR2 SVGIG, per germline (reference sequence). Regarding the study as a whole: The study found high graft-versus-host to host-versus-graft clonal ratios in allografts of patients with graft-donor T cell macrochimerism.

In regard to this clone: The antigen remains unidentified.

The repertoire was sequenced with immunoSEQ multiplex PCR; TCRdb's copy has only in-frame clones and lacks some. In the table there are about 88,000 clones, about 95% of which are singletons. The input for sequencing was unstimulated CD4+ T cells sorted from spleen or lymph node cells, taken before transplant. The chain couples TRBV30 to TRBJ1-6, with 8 bases lining up with TRBD1. The TCR sequence derives from a human donor who was the organ donor for an intestinal transplant. The CDR3 region is CAWSVQGVSPLHF. Written as DNA, the CDR3 is TGTGCCTGGAGTGTACAGGGGGTTTCACCCCTCCACTTT.